The 21 T cell receptor beta chains in this list originate from one sample, sequenced in a study of blood T cell repertoires in COVID-19. Sequencing used immunoSEQ multiplex PCR; TCRdb keeps in-frame clones, though not all of them. The sample has about 120,000 clones, roughly 91% seen once. The source material was peripheral blood. These receptors originate from a human donor with acute or convalescent COVID-19. The donor label of this sample is uncertain.

The rearrangement links TRBV7-9 to TRBJ1-4, with D possibly matching TRBD1 (5 bases). Per germline, CDR1 SEHNR and CDR2 FQNEAQ (reference sequence). The CDR3 contains 14 residues. Deletions cut 1 base from V and 7 bases from J, with 10 bases between. CDR3 sequence reads: CASSLVGGSEKLFF. The CDR3 nucleotides are TGTGCCAGCAGCTTAGTTGGGGGGAGTGAAAAACTGTTTTTT.

This rearrangement joins TRBV7-9 to TRBJ2-3, with D unresolved. Trimming removed 1 base at V and 2 bases at J, with 7 bases between. The CDR3 extends over 14 amino acids. Germline-derived CDR1 and CDR2 are SEHNR and FQNEAQ (reference sequence). CDR3 region: CASSLGQITDTQYF. The CDR3 DNA reads as TGTGCCAGCAGCTTAGGGCAGATCACAGATACGCAGTATTTT. Looking up the rest from reference TRBV7-9 and TRBJ2-3 gives the full variable domain: DTGVSQNPRHKITKRGQNVTFRCDPISEHNRLYWYRQTLGQGPEFLTYFQNEAQLEKSRLLSDRFSAERPKGSFSTLEIQRTEQGDSAMYLCASSLGQITDTQYFGPGTRLTVL.

CDR3 residues: CASSPPRTQPYNEQFF. The CDR3 DNA follows: TGTGCCAGTAGTCCCCCCCGGACTCAACCCTACAATGAGCAGTTCTTC. The gene calls are TRBV19 and TRBJ2-1; perhaps TRBD2 as D (5 bases). This CDR3 comprises 16 residues. V lost 5 bases and J lost 2, with 16 bases in between. CDR1 and CDR2 (germline): LNHDA, SQIVND (reference sequence).

The gene calls are TRBV18 and TRBJ1-2; 8 positions match TRBD1. The CDR3 covers 15 residues. Germline-derived CDR1 and CDR2 are KGHSH and LQKENI. With 2 bases clipped from V and 2 bases from J, the junction kept 4 bases outside the gene matches. The CDR3 here is CASSPGQGLNYGYTF. CDR3 DNA sequence: TGTGCCAGCTCACCAGGACAGGGCCTAAACTATGGCTACACCTTC.

As for this clone: Other DNA sequences in this sample translate to the same CDR3. The rearrangement joins TRBV19 to TRBJ2-2; 8 bases line up with TRBD2. CDR1 is LNHDA, CDR2 SQIVND, per germline (reference sequence). This CDR3 contains 15 residues. V gave up 5 bases and J gave up 5 bases; unmatched junction bases: 7. CDR3 sequence reads: CASSPGLANTGELFF. In DNA, the CDR3 is TGTGCCAGTAGTCCCGGACTAGCAAATACCGGGGAGCTGTTTTTT.

The chain couples TRBV15 to TRBJ2-7; D gene unclear. V was cut by 5 bases and J by 0 bases, with 11 bases left in between. This CDR3 has 14 amino acids. Germline CDR1 LNHNV, CDR2 YYDKDF (reference sequence). The CDR3 loop is CATSSKRSSYEQYF. The CDR3 nucleotides read TGTGCCACCAGCTCGAAACGGAGCTCCTACGAGCAGTACTTC.

The chain links TRBV30 to TRBJ1-6; 9 bases are shared with TRBD1. Germline-derived CDR1 and CDR2 are GTSNPN and SVGIG (reference sequence). This CDR3 has 15 residues. With V trimmed by 3 bases and J by 7 bases, 7 bases remained unmatched. The DNA of the CDR3 is TGTGCCTGGAGCTTACCGGACAGGGGAAATTCACCCCTCCACTTT. Protein: CAWSLPDRGNSPLHF.

This rearrangement joins TRBV29-1 to TRBJ2-7, with TRBD2 matching 7 bases. This CDR3 is 13 amino acids long. In germline, CDR1 is SQVTM, CDR2 ANQGSEA. J lost 2 bases, V lost 7 bases, and 8 bases had no gene match. CDR3 amino acids: CSAIAGSPYEQYF. In DNA, the CDR3 is TGCAGCGCCATAGCGGGCTCGCCCTACGAGCAGTACTTC.

The rearrangement uses TRBV2 and TRBJ2-3, with D uncertain. The V end lost 4 bases, the J end lost 3 bases, and 11 bases lay between the germline ends. Per germline, CDR1 SNHLY and CDR2 FYNNEI. CDR3 length equals 14 residues. The CDR3 sequence is CASSGPLSTDTQYF. The CDR3 bases are TGTGCCAGCAGTGGTCCCCTTAGTACAGATACGCAGTATTTT.

The V gene is TRBV7-8, the J gene TRBJ2-1; 12 nucleotides align to TRBD1. Germline V CDR1 and CDR2: SGHVS, FQNEAQ. This CDR3 is 17 amino acids long. V shed 5 bases, J shed 9 bases, and the junction held 14 bases outside the gene matches. The CDR3 sequence: CASSPRLPGQGAREQFF. CDR3 DNA sequence: TGTGCCAGCAGCCCCCGTTTACCGGGACAGGGGGCCCGTGAGCAGTTCTTC. The whole variable domain, filled in from reference TRBV7-8 and TRBJ2-1, reads GAGVSQSPRYKVAKRGQDVALRCDPISGHVSLFWYQQALGQGPEFLTYFQNEAQLDKSGLPSDRFFAERPEGSVSTLKIQRTQQEDSAVYLCASSPRLPGQGAREQFFGPGTRLTVL.

The chain is built from TRBV12-5 and TRBJ1-2, with TRBD1 matching 7 bases. The CDR3 runs to 14 residues. The germline CDR1 and CDR2 sequences are LGHNT and FRNRAP. J gave up 4 bases and V 5 bases, and 7 bases lay outside the gene matches. The CDR3 nucleotides are TGTGCTAGTGGTGAGGGACAGACCGTCTATGGCTACACCTTC. It translates to CASGEGQTVYGYTF.

The chain joins TRBV28 to TRBJ1-4; a possible D gene is TRBD1 (5 bases). Germline values: CDR1 MDHEN, CDR2 SYDVKM. The V gene lost 5 bases and the J gene lost 11 bases, with 12 bases spanning the gap. This CDR3 is built from 12 residues. CDR3 bases: TGTGCCAGCAGTCCGGTGGGGCGGAAACTGTTTTTT. Translating it yields CASSPVGRKLFF.

This chain links TRBV12-5 with TRBJ1-3; no definite D call. Germline V gene data show CDR1 as LGHNT and CDR2 as FRNRAP. There are 17 residues in the CDR3. Between the trimmed V and J ends, which lost 0 bases and 0 bases, there was a span of 12 bases. The CDR3 spells CASGLVLGGLSGNTIYF. The DNA for the CDR3 is TGTGCTAGTGGTTTGGTATTAGGCGGCCTCTCTGGAAACACCATATATTTT.

The rearrangement joins TRBV27 to TRBJ1-5, with 12 bases matching TRBD1. Germline values: CDR1 MNHEY, CDR2 SMNVEV (reference sequence). Germline trimming cut 1 base from V and 7 bases from J; bases unmatched to any gene: 8. The CDR3 is made up of 17 amino acids. As DNA, the CDR3 is TGTGCCAGCAGTTTATATGGGACAGGGGGCCAGAGACAGCCCCAGCATTTT. Translated, it gives CASSLYGTGGQRQPQHF.

The rearrangement joins TRBV28 to TRBJ2-3, with a tentative D call TRBD2 (6 bases). The CDR3 has 13 residues. Deletions cut 6 bases from V and 3 bases from J, with 10 bases between. Germline assignment: CDR1 MDHEN and CDR2 SYDVKM. CDR3 in amino acids: CASSPAGTDTQYF. The CDR3 coding sequence is TGTGCCAGCAGCCCGGCGGGAACAGATACGCAGTATTTT.

This chain joins TRBV5-6 and TRBJ2-5, with 12 nucleotides matching TRBD2. CDR3 length equals 18 residues. V trimming: 4 bases; J trimming: 5 bases; junction bases outside the gene matches: 15. Germline assignment: CDR1 SGHDT and CDR2 YYEEEE. The CDR3 region is CASSDRRLAGVGRETQYF. The CDR3 DNA reads TGTGCCAGCAGCGATCGACGACTAGCGGGAGTCGGCCGGGAGACCCAGTACTTC.

The chain uses TRBV7-9 and TRBJ2-1; 11 bases agree with TRBD2. Germline loops: CDR1 SEHNR, CDR2 FQNEAQ (reference sequence). The CDR3 has 18 amino acids. The V and J ends lost 5 bases and 4 bases, in that order; junction bases with no gene match: 13. The CDR3 coding sequence is TGTGCCAGCAGCCCCCAATACGTAGCGGGGGGGCGGTACAATGAGCAGTTCTTC. Its protein is CASSPQYVAGGRYNEQFF.

The chain uses TRBV5-1 and TRBJ1-1; weak D call: TRBD1 (6 bases). The CDR3 runs to 15 residues. V was pared by 0 bases and J by 1 base, with 10 bases between. Germline CDR1 reads SGHRS; CDR2 reads YFSETQ. The CDR3 sequence is CASSLGGGRNTEAFF. The CDR3 nucleotides read TGCGCCAGCAGCTTGGGTGGGGGCAGGAACACTGAAGCTTTCTTT. The full variable domain, with the rest looked up from reference TRBV5-1 and TRBJ1-1, is KAGVTQTPRYLIKTRGQQVTLSCSPISGHRSVSWYQQTPGQGLQFLFEYFSETQRNKGNFPGRFSGRQFSNSRSEMNVSTLELGDSALYLCASSLGGGRNTEAFFGQGTRLTVV.

The J gene is TRBJ1-5, the V gene TRBV10-3, with 11 bases that match TRBD1. This CDR3 spans 17 amino acids. Germline V lookup: CDR1 ENHRY, CDR2 SYGVKD. V lost 6 bases and J lost 2; bases outside the gene matches: 9. CDR3 nucleotide sequence: TGTGCCATCAGCCCCTCGGGACAGGGGGTGGGCAATCAGCCCCAGCATTTT. It is translated as CAISPSGQGVGNQPQHF.

This clone has just one count. The genes are TRBV7-2 and TRBJ2-3; 7 nucleotides agree with TRBD2. From germline, CDR1 is SGHTA and CDR2 FQGNSA. The CDR3 has 14 residues. The ends lost 3 bases at V and 2 bases at J; junction bases unmatched: 2. The CDR3 reads CASSFGRSTDTQYF. For the CDR3, the DNA is TGTGCCAGCAGCTTCGGGAGGTCCACAGATACGCAGTATTTT.

The chain is built from TRBV6-5 and TRBJ2-1; 7 nucleotides line up with TRBD2. The CDR3 has 13 amino acids. Unmatched junction bases numbered 3, after V lost 0 bases and J lost 10 bases. Germline lookup yields CDR1 MNHEY and CDR2 SVGAGI. CDR3 residues: CASSYSAGREQFF. The DNA for the CDR3 is TGTGCCAGCAGTTACTCAGCGGGGAGGGAGCAGTTCTTC.